This passage covers 30 T cell receptor beta chains from one sample sequenced in a study of metastatic and nonmetastatic thyroid tumors. TCRdb redid the clone calls on the PCR reads using MiXCR. The sample contains some 54,000 clones, approximately 15% of which appear only once. Patients underwent thyroid surgery, and none had received any treatment before it. Sample: blood. Source of these receptors: a female donor with papillary thyroid cancer or a benign thyroid nodule (not recorded which). Some clones in this sample may be carry-over from other donors' samples.

This clone has ten or more counts. V and J are TRBV30 and TRBJ2-7; TRBD1 aligns across 7 bases. CDR3 length equals 14 residues. Germline loops: CDR1 GTSNPN, CDR2 SVGIG (reference sequence). V trimming: 3 bases; J trimming: 5 bases; junction bases outside the gene matches: 10. The CDR3 sequence is CAWRDRSFANEQYF. CDR3 DNA: TGTGCCTGGAGGGACAGGTCCTTCGCGAACGAGCAGTACTTC. The full variable domain, in which reference TRBV30 and TRBJ2-7 provide the parts outside the CDR3, is SQTIHQWPATLVQPVGSPLSLECTVEGTSNPNLYWYRQAAGRGLQLLFYSVGIGQISSEVPQNLSASRPQDRQFILSSKKLLLSDSGFYLCAWRDRSFANEQYFGPGTRLTVT.

At least ten counts were recorded for this clone. This sequence joins TRBV11-1 and TRBJ2-2; the match to TRBD1 covers 8 bases. The ends lost 3 bases at V and 1 base at J; junction bases unmatched: 10. This CDR3 has 18 residues. Germline CDR1 and CDR2: SGHAT and FQDESV (reference sequence). The CDR3 here is CASSFGPGGSVNTGELFF. The CDR3 DNA is TGTGCCAGCAGCTTCGGTCCAGGGGGCTCAGTGAACACCGGGGAGCTGTTTTTT.

This clone came up many times. The CDR3 spells CAISDGPTGGNTIYF. In DNA form, the CDR3 reads TGTGCCATCAGTGACGGACCCACGGGTGGAAACACCATATATTTT. This sequence joins TRBV10-3 and TRBJ1-3, with D unclear. Trimming shortened V by 3 bases and J by 3 bases, and 12 bases separated the two germline ends. Germline V CDR1 and CDR2: ENHRY, SYGVKD. The CDR3 runs to 15 residues.

On this clone: It may be a read error: a sequence one base away is much more abundant. The chain carries TRBV3-1 and TRBJ1-1; TRBD1 might be the D (6 bases). The germline V gene encodes CDR1 LGHDT and CDR2 YNNKEL (reference sequence). V dropped 5 bases and J dropped 7 bases, with 11 bases sitting between them. The CDR3 spans 12 residues. CDR3 nucleotide sequence: TGTGCCAGCAGCAGGGGGGGCCATGAAGCTTTCTTT. Encoded protein: CASSRGGHEAFF.

The table lists this clone with many counts. This sequence joins TRBV2 and TRBJ2-1, with TRBD2 matching over 14 bases. Germline CDR1 is SNHLY and CDR2 is FYNNEI. V was clipped by 8 bases and J by 10 bases; unmatched bases: 13. The CDR3 extends over 16 amino acids. Here the CDR3 DNA reads TGTGCCAGCCGTCAGGGACTAGCGGGAGTTTCTAGAGAGCAGTTCTTC. This codes for CASRQGLAGVSREQFF.

This clone was counted at least ten times. This sequence joins TRBV5-1 and TRBJ2-5; TRBD1 matches 7 bases. This CDR3 is built from 14 residues. With 2 bases clipped from V and 4 bases from J, the junction kept 5 bases outside the gene matches. In germline, CDR1 is SGHRS, CDR2 YFSETQ. CDR3 sequence (DNA): TGCGCCAGCAGCTTCGCGACAGGGTCAGAGACCCAGTACTTC. Amino acids: CASSFATGSETQYF.

This clone has a count of ten or more. This chain links TRBV6-1 with TRBJ1-5, with D unresolved. The CDR3 extends over 15 amino acids. V gave up 6 bases and J gave up 5 bases, with 17 bases separating them. CDR1 is MNHNS, CDR2 SASEGT, per germline. This CDR3 is CASSLGSGFDQPQHF. The CDR3 nucleotides read TGTGCCAGCAGCTTGGGCAGTGGCTTCGATCAGCCCCAGCATTTT.

This chain joins TRBV15 and TRBJ2-7; 9 bases match TRBD2. This CDR3 region has 17 residues. Germline CDR1 is LNHNV and CDR2 is YYDKDF (reference sequence). V gave up 3 bases and J gave up 0 bases; unmatched junction bases: 9. In nucleotides, the CDR3 is TGTGCCACCAGCAGCCATCCCAGTAGCGGGAGCTCCTACGAGCAGTACTTC. This codes for CATSSHPSSGSSYEQYF.

This clone was recorded at least ten times. The chain uses TRBV2 and TRBJ2-3; D gene unclear. Trimming left V 2 bases short and J 5 bases short, with 14 bases between. Germline V lookup: CDR1 SNHLY, CDR2 FYNNEI. The length of the CDR3 is 15 residues. The CDR3 loop is CASSETQKSLDTQYF. The CDR3 DNA reads as TGTGCCAGCAGTGAAACCCAGAAGAGCCTAGATACGCAGTATTTT.

This clone was seen repeatedly, ten times or more. The chain links TRBV5-1 to TRBJ2-1, with 7 bases fitting TRBD2. V gave up 0 bases and J gave up 5 bases; unmatched junction bases: 2. The germline V gene encodes CDR1 SGHRS and CDR2 YFSETQ. The CDR3 has 14 residues. In DNA form, the CDR3 reads TGCGCCAGCAGCTTGGGAGCGGGGAACAATGAGCAGTTCTTC. It specifies CASSLGAGNNEQFF.

Comment on this clone: At one end, the junction sequence differs from germline, possibly due to a read error. This chain connects TRBV4-1 to TRBJ1-3; possibly TRBD1 for D (5 bases). The length of the CDR3 is 17 residues. Per the germline V gene, CDR1 is MGHRA and CDR2 is YSYEKL. The CDR3 sequence is CASSQGLGPTSGNTIYF. The CDR3 DNA is TGCGCCAGTAGCCAAGGCTTGGGACCTACCTCTGGAAACACCATATATTTT.

This clone was observed at least ten times. The chain combines TRBV28 with TRBJ2-3; 9 positions match TRBD1. Germline V gene lookup returns CDR1 MDHEN and CDR2 SYDVKM. The CDR3 is 16 amino acids. V lost 6 bases, J lost 3 bases, and 10 bases stayed unmatched. The CDR3 here is CASRSYRGLRTDTQYF. The DNA for the CDR3 is TGTGCCAGCAGGTCCTACAGGGGGCTAAGGACAGATACGCAGTATTTT.

Many counts were recorded for this clone. The chain is built from TRBV11-2 and TRBJ2-7; D is unresolved. With 1 base removed from V and 4 bases from J, the gap between germline ends came to 5 bases. This CDR3 is built from 12 residues. Germline lookup yields CDR1 SGHAT and CDR2 FQNNGV. CDR3 residues: CASSLAPYEQYF. Written as DNA, the CDR3 is TGTGCCAGCAGCTTAGCCCCGTACGAGCAGTACTTC. Complete variable domain (other parts from reference TRBV11-2 and TRBJ2-7): EAGVAQSPRYKIIEKRQSVAFWCNPISGHATLYWYQQILGQGPKLLIQFQNNGVVDDSQLPKDRFSAERLKGVDSTLKIQPAKLEDSAVYLCASSLAPYEQYFGPGTRLTVT.

On this clone: This clone may be a read error of a much larger clone one base away. This chain connects TRBV7-2 to TRBJ2-5; D gene ambiguous. Germline V gene sequence: CDR1 SGHTA, CDR2 FQGNSA. V lost 5 bases and J lost 5, with 12 bases in between. This CDR3 has 13 residues. The CDR3 DNA reads as TGTGCCAGCAGCCACTATGGCCAGGAGACCCAGTACTTC. The encoded protein is CASSHYGQETQYF.

This clone was seen repeatedly, ten times or more. The chain recombines TRBV20-1 with TRBJ2-5, with D unclear. V was shortened by 5 bases and J by 1 base, with 11 bases between the two germline ends. CDR1 and CDR2 from the germline V gene are DFQATT and SNEGSKA (reference sequence). This CDR3 is 13 amino acids long. CDR3 bases: TGCAGTGCTCCTGGCAGGTTCCAAGAGACCCAGTACTTC. Its protein is CSAPGRFQETQYF.

This clone was observed many times. The J gene is TRBJ2-1, the V gene TRBV19; 11 bases are a match to TRBD2. Germline V gene sequence: CDR1 LNHDA, CDR2 SQIVND (reference sequence). Germline trimming cut 1 base from V and 10 bases from J; bases unmatched to any gene: 9. The CDR3 contains 16 residues. This chain's CDR3 is CASSIVASGRRGEQFF. The CDR3, as DNA: TGTGCCAGTAGTATAGTTGCTAGCGGGAGGCGCGGGGAGCAGTTCTTC.

This clone was counted many times. CDR3 DNA: TGTGCCAGCAGGACTGGCAGGGGGCAACCTAACACTGAAGCTTTCTTT. Protein: CASRTGRGQPNTEAFF. This chain connects TRBV27 to TRBJ1-1; 8 nucleotides match TRBD1. The length of the CDR3 is 16 residues. Germline trimming cut 6 bases from V and 2 bases from J; bases unmatched to any gene: 11. Germline lookup yields CDR1 MNHEY and CDR2 SMNVEV (reference sequence).

This clone was counted ten times or more. CDR3 amino acids: CASSLAASTDTQYF. DNA for the CDR3: TGTGCCAGCAGCTTAGCGGCTAGCACAGATACGCAGTATTTT. This sequence joins TRBV7-3 and TRBJ2-3; D is uncertain. This CDR3 has 14 amino acids. The V end was cut by 2 bases, the J end by 0 bases, with 6 bases between. CDR1 and CDR2 from the germline V gene are SGHTA and FQGTGA.

In this sample, this clone turned up once. The chain employs TRBV10-1 and TRBJ1-1, with D unresolved. The CDR3 runs to 13 residues. V lost 0 bases to trimming and J lost 11 bases, with 13 bases between them. In germline, CDR1 is WNHNN, CDR2 SYGVQD (reference sequence). CDR3 nucleotide sequence: TGCGCCAGCAGTGAGTCCCCCGGTACCCTGGCTTTCTTT. Its protein product is CASSESPGTLAFF.

This clone turned up a few times. V is TRBV12-3 or TRBV12-4 and J is TRBJ2-7; D possibly corresponds to TRBD2 (5 bases). The CDR3 length is 15 residues. Trimming took 6 bases from V and 1 from J, leaving 16 bases between them. DNA for the CDR3: TGTGCCAGCAGATACCAGCGAGGGTTATCCTACGAGCAGTACTTC. It codes for CASRYQRGLSYEQYF.

This clone was seen at least ten times. The chain is built from TRBV19 and TRBJ2-1, with 9 bases fitting TRBD2. Germline loops: CDR1 LNHDA, CDR2 SQIVND (reference sequence). The V gene end was trimmed by 5 bases and the J gene end by 11 bases; junction bases not matched to a gene: 7. This CDR3 has 13 residues. The CDR3 nucleotides read TGTGCCAGTAGTCTAGGACTAGCGTCTCAGCAGTTCTTC. Translating gives CASSLGLASQQFF.

This clone was recorded many times. The rearrangement links TRBV2 to TRBJ1-3, with D unclear. The germline V gene has CDR1 SNHLY and CDR2 FYNNEI. Trimming stripped 2 bases from V and 0 bases from J, with 5 bases between. CDR3 size: 14 residues. This chain's CDR3 is CASSEQASGNTIYF. CDR3 nucleotides: TGTGCCAGCAGTGAACAGGCCTCTGGAAACACCATATATTTT.

The chain carries TRBV20-1 and TRBJ1-1; 9 bases line up with TRBD1. The CDR3 loop spans 16 amino acids. V dropped 0 bases and J dropped 4; count of bases not matched to a gene: 9. CDR1 is DFQATT and CDR2 is SNEGSKA in the germline V gene (reference sequence). The CDR3 DNA sequence: TGCAGTGCTAGAGATGCGGGACAGGGAGAGAGCACTGAAGCTTTCTTT. This translates into CSARDAGQGESTEAFF.

This clone was observed at least ten times. The chain couples TRBV14 to TRBJ2-1, with 10 positions matching TRBD1. CDR1 and CDR2 (germline): SGHDN, FVKESK. The V segment lost 2 bases and the J segment 2 bases; nucleotides outside the gene matches: 3. This CDR3 has 16 amino acids. Written as DNA, the CDR3 is TGTGCCAGCAGCCAACACGGACAGGGGGCCTACAATGAGCAGTTCTTC. It translates to CASSQHGQGAYNEQFF.

This clone came up a few times. The genes are TRBV28 and TRBJ1-1, with 7 positions matching TRBD1. This CDR3 has 15 amino acids. CDR1 is MDHEN, CDR2 SYDVKM, per germline. Trimming removed 6 bases from V and 6 bases from J; junction bases left unmatched: 13. The CDR3 sequence is CASRGTATKEAEAFF. CDR3 nucleotides: TGTGCCAGCAGAGGGACAGCCACGAAAGAAGCTGAAGCTTTCTTT.

V gene TRBV2 combines with J gene TRBJ1-2; the match to TRBD1 covers 7 bases. This CDR3 spans 13 amino acids. Trimming at V came to 7 bases and at J to 5 bases, leaving 7 bases not matched to a gene. Germline V gives CDR1 SNHLY, CDR2 FYNNEI. CDR3 DNA sequence: TGTGCCAGCACCACCGGGACAGCGTATGGCTACACCTTC. Protein: CASTTGTAYGYTF. The complete variable domain, with remaining parts taken from reference TRBV2 and TRBJ1-2, reads EPEVTQTPSHQVTQMGQEVILRCVPISNHLYFYWYRQILGQKVEFLVSFYNNEISEKSEIFDDQFSVERPDGSNFTLKIRSTKLEDSAMYFCASTTGTAYGYTFGSGTRLTVV.

V is TRBV7-2 and J is TRBJ2-1, with a possible D match to TRBD2 (5 bases). The V end lost 2 bases, the J end lost 3 bases, and 26 bases lay between the germline ends. The CDR3 is 20 amino acids. Per germline, CDR1 SGHTA and CDR2 FQGNSA. The CDR3 coding sequence is TGTGCCAGCAGCTTAAGGGCCCCCGGATGGAGCGGCCGCGGCTACAATGAGCAGTTCTTC. Translating gives CASSLRAPGWSGRGYNEQFF.

There are a few counts of this clone. V is TRBV12-3 or TRBV12-4 and J is TRBJ2-2, with TRBD2 matching over 11 bases. The CDR3 extends over 15 amino acids. Trimming at V came to 4 bases and at J to 10 bases, leaving 8 bases not matched to a gene. CDR3 in amino acids: CASSYSGRAAVELFF. The CDR3 DNA reads as TGTGCCAGCAGTTATAGCGGGAGGGCCGCGGTGGAGCTGTTTTTT.

This clone was detected many times. J is TRBJ2-3 and V is TRBV20-1; D is undetermined. The CDR3 is 15 amino acids. Per germline, CDR1 DFQATT and CDR2 SNEGSKA (reference sequence). With 1 base removed from V and 6 bases from J, the gap between germline ends came to 17 bases. This chain's CDR3 is CSARGARVYQDTQYF. CDR3 nucleotide sequence: TGCAGTGCTAGAGGTGCCCGGGTCTATCAGGATACGCAGTATTTT.

This clone was counted many times. The V call is TRBV20-1, the J call TRBJ1-3; TRBD1 agrees at 7 bases. This CDR3 is 16 amino acids long. J was trimmed by 3 bases and V by 2 bases; bases with no gene match: 10. Germline lookup yields CDR1 DFQATT and CDR2 SNEGSKA (reference sequence). CDR3 sequence reads: CSARPPGTDRGNTIYF. CDR3 coding DNA: TGCAGTGCTAGACCTCCGGGGACAGATCGTGGAAACACCATATATTTT.